Below, 15 T cell receptor beta chains from the same sample are listed, as sequenced in a study of Graves' ophthalmopathy and Graves' hyperthyroidism. TCR beta CDR3 regions were amplified from RNA transcripts. Second-round multiplex PCR came after a first-round RT-PCR that employed HTBI primers. In TCRdb, the multiplex PCR reads were re-called with MiXCR into one record per CDR3 protein. Of 350,000 to 450,000 distinct CDR3 sequences in the sample, around 21% were seen once. Material for sequencing was peripheral blood. The origin of the receptors is a young woman with stable Graves' hyperthyroidism.

This clonotype was counted ten times or more. V and J are TRBV4-3 and TRBJ1-1; D is ambiguous. This CDR3 is built from 15 residues. The V gene lost 0 bases and the J gene lost 1 base, with 9 bases spanning the gap. The germline V gene has CDR1 LGHNA and CDR2 YSLEER. The DNA for the CDR3 is TGCGCCAGCAGCCAAGATGAACACCCGAACACTGAAGCTTTCTTT. It is translated as CASSQDEHPNTEAFF.

In its sample, this clonotype was seen many times. This chain joins TRBV6-1 and TRBJ2-7, with D unresolved. Germline V gene sequence: CDR1 MNHNS, CDR2 SASEGT. The CDR3 has 13 amino acids. Trimming took 6 bases from V and 0 from J, leaving 9 bases between them. The CDR3 protein is CASRRGISYEQYF. The CDR3 coding sequence is TGTGCCAGCAGGCGAGGAATCTCCTACGAGCAGTACTTC.

This clonotype was detected ten times or more. V gene TRBV7-6 combines with J gene TRBJ2-7, with D perhaps matching TRBD2 (6 bases). Trimming took off 6 bases at V and 6 bases at J, with 21 bases between the two ends. CDR3 length equals 15 residues. CDR1 SGHVS and CDR2 FNYEAQ come from the germline V gene. CDR3 nucleotides: TGTGCCAGCAGTACAGCAGGCGTAGCGGAGACCGAGCAGTACTTC. It codes for CASSTAGVAETEQYF.

This clonotype was counted at least ten times. The J gene is TRBJ1-1, the V gene TRBV10-3; D ambiguous. The germline V gene encodes CDR1 ENHRY and CDR2 SYGVKD. The CDR3 runs 13 residues. The ends were cut back, 7 bases at V and 3 bases at J, with 12 bases in the middle. The CDR3 loop reads CAITGGMDTEAFF. CDR3 DNA sequence: TGTGCCATCACTGGAGGCATGGACACTGAAGCTTTCTTT.

This clonotype was observed many times. The chain links TRBV30 to TRBJ2-7; TRBD1 matches at 8 bases. Germline V gene data show CDR1 as GTSNPN and CDR2 as SVGIG (reference sequence). Unmatched junction bases numbered 5, after V lost 1 base and J lost 3 bases. This CDR3 contains 14 residues. CDR3 in DNA: TGTGCCTGGAGTGGGGCAGGGGGCCTCTACGAGCAGTACTTC. Its translation is CAWSGAGGLYEQYF.

Many counts were recorded for this clonotype. The chain carries TRBV6-1 and TRBJ1-5; 8 bases align to TRBD1. The CDR3 loop spans 18 amino acids. Germline loops: CDR1 MNHNS, CDR2 SASEGT. The V segment lost 7 bases and the J segment 5 bases; nucleotides outside the gene matches: 19. CDR3 sequence reads: CASMKQGVWGIKDQPQHF. The CDR3 DNA follows: TGTGCCAGCATGAAACAGGGGGTATGGGGTATAAAGGATCAGCCCCAGCATTTT.

V gene TRBV27 combines with J gene TRBJ2-7, with D unresolved. The V gene's germline CDR1 is MNHEY and CDR2 SMNVEV (reference sequence). The CDR3 has 15 residues. Deletions cut 5 bases from V and 4 bases from J, with 18 bases between. The CDR3 sequence: CASSPQAHTFYEQYF. The CDR3 DNA sequence: TGTGCCAGCAGTCCTCAGGCCCACACCTTTTACGAGCAGTACTTC.

This clonotype has at least ten counts. The V call is TRBV28, the J call TRBJ1-1; 7 bases agree with TRBD1. The CDR3 length is 16 residues. The V and J ends lost 6 bases and 5 bases, in that order; junction bases with no gene match: 15. Germline V gene data show CDR1 as MDHEN and CDR2 as SYDVKM. CDR3: CASRVRTGEVWTEAFF. CDR3 DNA sequence: TGTGCCAGCAGGGTACGAACAGGGGAGGTTTGGACTGAAGCTTTCTTT.

This clonotype was recorded at least ten times. The chain is built from TRBV12-3 or TRBV12-4 and TRBJ1-5; a weak D match, TRBD1 (6 bases). V lost 5 bases and J 2 bases, leaving 19 bases between the germline ends. The CDR3 runs 17 residues. The DNA for the CDR3 is TGTGCCAGCAGTCTCGGGGGATGGGGGGCAGGCAATCAGCCCCAGCATTTT. It specifies CASSLGGWGAGNQPQHF.

This clonotype has a count of ten or more. The rearrangement joins TRBV20-1 to TRBJ1-2; D is uncertain. This CDR3 comprises 14 residues. Per germline, CDR1 DFQATT and CDR2 SNEGSKA (reference sequence). With 5 bases removed from V and 2 bases from J, the gap between germline ends came to 15 bases. In nucleotides, the CDR3 is TGCAGTGCTTCCCGACCCCCCAGGAACTATGGCTACACCTTC. Its protein product is CSASRPPRNYGYTF.

Many counts were recorded for this clonotype. The chain couples TRBV20-1 to TRBJ2-2; the D gene is possibly TRBD2 (6 bases). The germline V and J ends were trimmed by 1 base and 2 bases, with 8 bases remaining between them. CDR1 and CDR2 (germline): DFQATT, SNEGSKA (reference sequence). The CDR3 spans 14 residues. The CDR3 DNA follows: TGCAGTGCTAGAGTCGGGGGAAACACCGGGGAGCTGTTTTTT. This translates into CSARVGGNTGELFF.

The chain employs TRBV15 and TRBJ2-7, with 7 bases matching TRBD1. The germline gives CDR1 LNHNV, CDR2 YYDKDF (reference sequence). The CDR3 has 15 amino acids. The J segment lost 1 base and the V segment lost 1 base, leaving 4 bases of the junction unmatched. The CDR3 nucleotides read TGTGCCACCAGCAGAGCCCGGGACAGATCCTACGAGCAGTACTTC. Encoded protein: CATSRARDRSYEQYF.

The V and J genes are TRBV6-2 or TRBV6-3 and TRBJ2-1; TRBD2 might be the D (6 bases). The length of the CDR3 is 18 residues. Germline V gene lookup returns CDR1 MNHEY and CDR2 SVGEGT. Trimming stripped 6 bases from V and 3 bases from J, with 24 bases between. CDR3 residues: CASRGYRSLAEVYNEQFF. In DNA, the CDR3 is TGTGCCAGCAGAGGGTATAGGTCTTTAGCGGAGGTCTACAATGAGCAGTTCTTC.

This clonotype was seen at least ten times. The DNA for the CDR3 is TGTGCCAGCAGTCGCCGGGACAGGGGATTTGGCTACACCTTC. This encodes CASSRRDRGFGYTF. The genes are TRBV6-5 and TRBJ1-2, with TRBD1 matching 10 bases. Trimming took 5 bases from V and 7 from J; bases not matched to a gene: 7. CDR1 MNHEY and CDR2 SVGAGI come from the germline V gene. CDR3 length equals 14 residues.

This clonotype was recorded many times. The chain has TRBV29-1 and TRBJ2-7; no definite D call. The CDR3 is 11 amino acids. V lost 6 bases and J lost 6, with 12 bases in between. Germline V lookup: CDR1 SQVTM, CDR2 ANQGSEA. The CDR3 DNA follows: TGCAGCGTCGCCGGGCTTACCGAGCAGTACTTC. Protein sequence: CSVAGLTEQYF.